This TCR beta chain stems from a study of T cells after yellow fever vaccination. Study context: Any fraction with a low cell number was prepared using SMART-Seq v4 Ultra Low Input. Points from the study as a whole: Abundant contaminating clonotypes from the bulk population could appear in FACS-sorted repertoires.

As to this clonotype: Its antigen is unknown.

This CDR3 spans 15 amino acids. J lost 9 bases, V lost 6 bases, and 7 bases had no gene match. A universal primer site and UMIs were added as TCR cDNA was made by 5'RACE template switching. TCRdb independently ran MiXCR on the 5' RACE reads; one entry per CDR3 protein. The repertoire holds roughly 320,000 distinct CDR3 sequences, with around 10% as singletons. The chain is built from TRBV12-3 or TRBV12-4 and TRBJ2-1; 14 bases fit TRBD2. The clonotype was recovered from a man younger than 35 who received the YFV17D yellow fever vaccine. The source material was CD4+ T cells sorted from PBMCs, sampled 45 days after the yellow fever booster vaccination. The CDR3 DNA follows: TGTGCCAGCAGCCGACTAGCGGGGGGGTACGGTGAGCAGTTCTTC. Protein product: CASSRLAGGYGEQFF.